Listed below are T cell receptor beta chains from one sample, sequenced in a study of T cell changes during pregnancy in multiple sclerosis. The data were produced by immunoSEQ multiplex PCR, yet TCRdb's version contains in-frame clones alone and is incomplete. The sample comprises 75,000 to 95,000 clones, around 93% of which are singletons, and around 1.8% rests with the top ten. Here the sequenced sample was peripheral blood, taken in the first trimester of pregnancy. The receptor set was obtained from a female donor in good health, enrolled as a control in a pregnancy study. The CDR3 runs from the conserved cysteine through the conserved F or W. D genes are given only for firm matches. Size is stated for part of the rows, as once, few or many counts, or as a class when the clone is expanded.

v_call	clone_size	j_call	d_call	cdr3_aa	cdr3_nt
TRBV7-8	-	TRBJ2-7	-	CASSLAVGTDEQYF	TGTGCCAGCAGCTTAGCAGTAGGTACAGACGAGCAGTACTTC
TRBV7-2	-	TRBJ1-2	-	CASSLRATGFYGYTF	TGTGCCAGCAGCTTAAGGGCCACGGGGTTCTATGGCTACACCTTC
TRBV4-1	-	TRBJ1-2	TRBD1	CASSQAATGDRSLGYTF	TGCGCCAGCAGCCAGGCCGCAACGGGGGACAGATCACTGGGCTACACCTTC
TRBV4-2	-	TRBJ2-1	-	CASSQNSGGSSYNEQFF	TGTGCCAGCAGCCAGAACTCGGGGGGCAGCTCCTACAATGAGCAGTTCTTC
TRBV30	-	TRBJ2-1	-	CAWSGHYNEQFF	TGTGCCTGGAGTGGGCACTACAATGAGCAGTTCTTC
TRBV11-2	-	TRBJ2-7	-	CASSLRLDSLNEQYF	TGTGCCAGCAGCTTACGGTTGGACAGTCTCAACGAGCAGTACTTC
TRBV28	-	TRBJ1-6	-	CASTIGVNSPLHF	TGTGCCAGCACCATAGGGGTCAATTCACCCCTCCACTTT
TRBV12-5	-	TRBJ2-1	-	CASGLGREQFF	TGTGCTAGTGGTTTGGGCAGGGAGCAGTTCTTC
TRBV10-3	once	TRBJ2-1	TRBD1	CAISETGTGGKQFF	TGTGCCATCAGTGAGACTGGGACAGGGGGAAAGCAGTTCTTC
TRBV27	-	TRBJ2-4	-	CASSSYGQTNIQYF	TGTGCCAGCAGTTCATATGGACAGACAAACATTCAGTACTTC
TRBV7-3	-	TRBJ2-5	-	CASSPAGQETQYF	TGTGCCAGCAGCCCCGCGGGACAAGAGACCCAGTACTTC